The T cell receptor (beta chain) under discussion was sequenced for a study of shared clonotypes between healthy human individuals. Across the whole study: Sampling drew on donors who were a couple of women and a few men aged 18 to 49.

Whole-study findings and limits: Richness estimates generally favored naive over memory subsets. Sampling covered nothing but blood. Tissue TCR repertoires likely differ from those found in blood. All-four-donor shared clonotypes had higher generation probabilities than non-shared clonotypes did.

Method: immunoSEQ multiplex PCR; TCRdb's copy keeps in-frame clones and lacks some. This table has approximately 1.5 million clones, less than 99% appearing once. This CDR3 has 14 amino acids. The germline V gene has CDR1 LNHDA and CDR2 SQIVND (reference sequence). V was clipped by 8 bases and J by 14 bases, with 24 bases between them. As to this clone: The antigen remains unidentified.

The receptor was isolated from a man aged 25 to 40 in good health. The J gene is TRBJ1-4, the V gene TRBV19; tentative D call: TRBD1 (6 bases). Sequences were obtained from naive CD4+ T cells sorted from blood. The subset denotes: CD45RA+ positively selected. As DNA, the CDR3 is TGTGCCAGTCGACAGGTGCCCCAACTTTCAAAGCTGTTTTTT. Amino acids: CASRQVPQLSKLFF.